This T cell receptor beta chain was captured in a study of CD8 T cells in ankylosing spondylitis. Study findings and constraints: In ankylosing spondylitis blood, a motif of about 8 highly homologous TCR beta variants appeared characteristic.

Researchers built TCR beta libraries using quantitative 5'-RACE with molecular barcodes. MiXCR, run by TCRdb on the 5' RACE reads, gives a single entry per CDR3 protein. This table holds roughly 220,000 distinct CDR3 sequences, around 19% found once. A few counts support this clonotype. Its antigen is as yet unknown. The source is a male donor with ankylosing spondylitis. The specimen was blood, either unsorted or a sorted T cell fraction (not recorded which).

CDR3 region: CASSSGTGVGKLFF. The DNA for the CDR3 is TGTGCCAGCAGTTCAGGGACAGGCGTAGGAAAACTGTTTTTT. The chain combines TRBV12-3 or TRBV12-4 with TRBJ1-4, with 8 positions matching TRBD1. Trimming removed 4 bases from V and 10 bases from J; junction bases left unmatched: 8. There are 14 residues in the CDR3.